The next 22 T cell receptor beta chains were all read from a single sample in a study of cytomegalovirus exposure and HLA in healthy donors. The PCR used 60 Vbeta and 13 Jbeta primers. Measured with immunoSEQ multiplex PCR; TCRdb has only the in-frame clones, and not every one. The repertoire consists of about 140,000 clones, with around 77% occurring once and the leading ten covering approximately 1%. The sequenced sample consisted of PBMCs. These receptors were taken from a man aged 18 to 29 in good health and CMV-seronegative.

V gene TRBV13 combines with J gene TRBJ2-2; no clear D gene. Trimming removed 5 bases at V and 2 bases at J, with 9 bases between. This CDR3 is built from 14 residues. CDR1 PRHDT and CDR2 FYEKMQ come from the germline V gene (reference sequence). The CDR3 DNA follows: TGTGCCAGCAGCCCTTTACTCAACACCGGGGAGCTGTTTTTT. This sequence encodes CASSPLLNTGELFF.

The rearrangement uses TRBV2 and TRBJ1-5; 9 nucleotides align to TRBD1. The CDR3 totals 17 residues. From germline, CDR1 is SNHLY and CDR2 FYNNEI. V lost 6 bases and J lost 0; bases outside the gene matches: 9. Here the CDR3 reads CASRRDRAPFSNQPQHF. For the CDR3, the DNA is TGTGCCAGCAGGCGGGACAGGGCGCCTTTTAGCAATCAGCCCCAGCATTTT.

The chain links TRBV5-1 to TRBJ1-1; D is possibly TRBD1 (6 bases). V shed 4 bases and J shed 1 base, with 23 bases lying between them. This CDR3 is built from 18 residues. The germline V gene has CDR1 SGHRS and CDR2 YFSETQ. CDR3 nucleotide sequence: TGCGCCAGCAGCCCACGGGAGGGGGTGATGTTGGGGAACACTGAAGCTTTCTTT. It specifies CASSPREGVMLGNTEAFF.

This rearrangement joins TRBV6-5 to TRBJ1-6; perhaps TRBD1 as D (6 bases). V dropped 5 bases and J dropped 5 bases, with 10 bases sitting between them. CDR1 is MNHEY, CDR2 SVGAGI, per germline. This CDR3 has 14 residues. The CDR3 bases are TGTGCCAGCAGTCGACAGGAGAATAATTCACCCCTCCACTTT. It yields the protein CASSRQENNSPLHF.

The rearrangement uses TRBV13 and TRBJ1-1; D remains unclear. The ends were cut back, 0 bases at V and 1 base at J, with 6 bases in the middle. CDR3 length: 14 amino acids. Germline V CDR1 and CDR2: PRHDT, FYEKMQ (reference sequence). The chain's CDR3 is CASSLGRGNTEAFF. In DNA, the CDR3 is TGTGCCAGCAGCTTAGGCCGGGGGAACACTGAAGCTTTCTTT.

The chain links TRBV19 to TRBJ1-4; D gene ambiguous. Trimming stripped 4 bases from V and 7 bases from J, with 16 bases between. The CDR3 totals 15 residues. The V gene's germline CDR1 is LNHDA and CDR2 SQIVND (reference sequence). The CDR3 DNA reads as TGTGCCAGTAGTAGACTCTGGAATTTGGCTGAAAAACTGTTTTTT. Amino acids: CASSRLWNLAEKLFF.

This sequence joins TRBV6-5 and TRBJ1-5, with 8 bases identical to TRBD1. The CDR3 loop spans 15 amino acids. The V gene end was trimmed by 8 bases and the J gene end by 4 bases; junction bases not matched to a gene: 10. CDR1 MNHEY and CDR2 SVGAGI come from the germline V gene. CDR3 DNA sequence: TGTGCCAGCGCCTTCGTAGGACAGGGTAATCAGCCCCAGCATTTT. This encodes CASAFVGQGNQPQHF.

The chain carries TRBV18 and TRBJ1-4; D possibly corresponds to TRBD1 (5 bases). CDR1 KGHSH and CDR2 LQKENI come from the germline V gene. Trimming removed 3 bases from V and 8 bases from J, with 22 bases in between. There are 17 residues in the CDR3. CDR3 sequence: CASSPTPVGQGGEKLFF. The CDR3, as DNA: TGTGCCAGCTCACCCACCCCGGTTGGTCAGGGTGGAGAAAAACTGTTTTTT.

Comment on this clone: This sample also contains other DNA sequences that code for the same CDR3. Written as DNA, the CDR3 is TGCGCCAGCAGCTCAAGACAGGGGAACACTGAAGCTTTCTTT. Protein product: CASSSRQGNTEAFF. The genes are TRBV5-1 and TRBJ1-1; 7 nucleotides line up with TRBD1. Germline loops: CDR1 SGHRS, CDR2 YFSETQ. The length of the CDR3 is 14 residues. V lost 3 bases and J lost 1; bases outside the gene matches: 3.

This sequence joins TRBV18 and TRBJ2-7; 7 bases match TRBD1. Germline trimming cut 6 bases from V and 6 bases from J; bases unmatched to any gene: 11. This CDR3 comprises 14 residues. The V gene's germline CDR1 is KGHSH and CDR2 LQKENI. The CDR3 sequence is CASSLGETGREQYF. In DNA, the CDR3 is TGTGCCAGCTCCCTCGGGGAGACAGGGCGCGAGCAGTACTTC.

The J gene is TRBJ2-2, the V gene TRBV11-2, with unresolved D. V lost 3 bases and J lost 0, with 5 bases in between. The CDR3 runs 14 residues. CDR1 is SGHAT, CDR2 FQNNGV, per germline. The CDR3 DNA is TGTGCCAGCAGCTTGCTAGCGAACACCGGGGAGCTGTTTTTT. It translates to CASSLLANTGELFF.

In this sample, this clone turned up once. This CDR3 is CASSPGRGIQYF. CDR3 DNA sequence: TGTGCCAGCAGTCCCGGACGGGGCATTCAGTACTTC. The chain joins TRBV25-1 to TRBJ2-4; D may be TRBD2 (5 bases). Germline V gives CDR1 MGHDK, CDR2 SYGVNS. The V end lost 5 bases, the J end lost 9 bases, and 11 bases lay between the germline ends. The CDR3 totals 12 residues.

This clone was seen just once. This chain joins TRBV7-2 and TRBJ2-7, with D possibly matching TRBD1 (5 bases). The length of the CDR3 is 14 residues. Per germline, CDR1 SGHTA and CDR2 FQGNSA. With 2 bases removed from V and 4 bases from J, the gap between germline ends came to 12 bases. In DNA, the CDR3 is TGTGCCAGCAGCTTAAAAGGGGTTCAATACGAGCAGTACTTC. It encodes CASSLKGVQYEQYF.

CDR3 bases: TGTGCCAGCAGCCACAGGGGTGATGGCTACACCTTC. Its translation is CASSHRGDGYTF. The V call is TRBV6-5, the J call TRBJ1-2, with TRBD1 identical over 7 bases. This CDR3 is 12 amino acids long. With V trimmed by 6 bases and J by 6 bases, 4 bases remained unmatched. Germline V CDR1 and CDR2: MNHEY, SVGAGI.

The gene calls are TRBV19 and TRBJ1-1; 8 bases align to TRBD1. The CDR3 contains 16 residues. The germline V gene encodes CDR1 LNHDA and CDR2 SQIVND (reference sequence). V was pared by 1 base and J by 1 base, with 5 bases of the junction left unmatched. This CDR3 reads CASSIADRVGNTEAFF. DNA for the CDR3: TGTGCCAGTAGTATAGCGGACAGGGTTGGGAACACTGAAGCTTTCTTT.

The chain joins TRBV5-1 to TRBJ1-1; 10 bases match TRBD1. CDR1 SGHRS and CDR2 YFSETQ come from the germline V gene. The CDR3 runs 15 residues. V lost 3 bases and J lost 4; bases outside the gene matches: 6. This chain's CDR3 is CASSWTGGRFTEAFF. The CDR3 coding sequence is TGCGCCAGCAGCTGGACAGGGGGAAGGTTCACTGAAGCTTTCTTT.

J is TRBJ2-7 and V is TRBV7-9; a possible D gene is TRBD1 (5 bases). Germline loops: CDR1 SEHNR, CDR2 FQNEAQ (reference sequence). The CDR3 sequence is 17 residues long. Trimming left V 2 bases short and J 0 bases short, with 17 bases between. Written as DNA, the CDR3 is TGTGCCAGCAGCTTATTAACAACATGGCAGGGCTCCTACGAGCAGTACTTC. Translation gives CASSLLTTWQGSYEQYF.

This clone was counted a single time. This chain connects TRBV18 to TRBJ1-1; 9 bases match TRBD1. Looked up from germline, CDR1 is KGHSH and CDR2 is LQKENI. The CDR3 is 14 amino acids. With 4 bases clipped from V and 7 bases from J, the junction kept 7 bases outside the gene matches. CDR3 sequence reads: CASSHWDRANEAFF. The CDR3 nucleotides read TGTGCCAGCTCACACTGGGACAGGGCTAATGAAGCTTTCTTT.

The CDR3 here is CAWAGAAGGRDDEQFF. The CDR3 DNA reads TGTGCCTGGGCGGGGGCCGCGGGGGGGAGGGACGATGAGCAGTTCTTC. The chain employs TRBV30 and TRBJ2-1; 9 bases are shared with TRBD2. CDR1 is GTSNPN, CDR2 SVGIG, per germline (reference sequence). The CDR3 totals 16 residues. The junction had 16 bases not matched to a gene; V was cut back by 5 bases and J by 8 bases.

V and J are TRBV9 and TRBJ1-3; tentative D call: TRBD1 (5 bases). CDR3 size: 17 residues. Between the trimmed V and J ends, which lost 0 bases and 2 bases, there was a span of 15 bases. Per germline, CDR1 SGDLS and CDR2 YYNGEE. CDR3 DNA sequence: TGTGCCAGCAGCGTAGGCAGAAGGGGTTTCGCTGGAAACACCATATATTTT. Translation gives CASSVGRRGFAGNTIYF.

The chain uses TRBV19 and TRBJ1-5; no definite D call. The CDR3 runs to 13 residues. V was pared by 2 bases and J by 9 bases, with 11 bases between. CDR1 and CDR2 (germline): LNHDA, SQIVND (reference sequence). The CDR3 loop reads CASSISSGRPQHF. The CDR3 DNA is TGTGCCAGTAGTATAAGTTCCGGGAGGCCCCAGCATTTT.

The chain links TRBV7-3 to TRBJ2-5; tentatively, D is TRBD2 (6 bases). The CDR3 is 15 residues long. Trimming stripped 5 bases from V and 3 bases from J, with 16 bases between. The germline CDR1 and CDR2 sequences are SGHTA and FQGTGA. CDR3 protein: CASSPSGRREETQYF. In DNA, the CDR3 is TGTGCCAGCAGCCCTTCGGGGAGGCGGGAAGAGACCCAGTACTTC.